This T cell receptor beta chain derives from a study of patients and donors after allogeneic stem cell transplantation. This clonotype was detected only a few times. TCRdb passed the RT-PCR reads through MiXCR, listing each CDR3 protein once. The data hold approximately 160,000 distinct CDR3 sequences, with 24% observed a single time. Specimen: blood, either unsorted or a sorted T cell fraction (not recorded which). The receptor was isolated from a human donor who was either an allogeneic HSCT recipient or a stem cell or donor lymphocyte infusion donor (not recorded which). It is not recorded whose cells these are; they may come from a transplant donor.

CDR3 DNA: TGTGCCAGCAGAGTTTCGACAGTTGGCGGCTACACCTTC. It codes for CASRVSTVGGYTF. The rearrangement links TRBV25-1 to TRBJ1-2; TRBD1 is a possible D gene (5 bases). The germline V gene encodes CDR1 MGHDK and CDR2 SYGVNS. The V end lost 6 bases, the J end lost 8 bases, and 16 bases lay between the germline ends. This CDR3 comprises 13 residues.